A single sample is the source of the 21 T cell receptor beta chains below, sequenced in a study of CD8 T cells in Susac syndrome. With random hexamers, 0.5 to 1 ug RNA was reverse transcribed. Each CDR3 protein gets one entry after TCRdb re-called the immunoSEQ multiplex PCR reads with MiXCR. The sample yields 210,000 or so distinct CDR3 sequences, about 93% seen once. The sample comprised CD8+ T cells from PBMCs. The receptors were gathered from a human donor with multiple sclerosis.

The chain couples TRBV14 to TRBJ2-1, with 12 bases that match TRBD2. The CDR3 contains 14 residues. The germline CDR1 and CDR2 sequences are SGHDN and FVKESK. The ends lost 2 bases at V and 7 bases at J; junction bases unmatched: 0. The CDR3 region is CASSQLAGGNEQFF. The CDR3 nucleotides are TGTGCCAGCAGCCAACTAGCGGGAGGGAATGAGCAGTTCTTC.

This clonotype was detected only once. The CDR3: CASSSPSSQVEQYF. The CDR3 region has the DNA TGTGCCAGTTCATCGCCTAGCTCCCAGGTTGAGCAGTACTTC. The chain has TRBV19 and TRBJ2-7, with TRBD2 as a possible D gene (5 bases). Germline CDR1 reads LNHDA; CDR2 reads SQIVND (reference sequence). The CDR3 loop spans 14 amino acids. V was cut by 8 bases and J by 7 bases, with 21 bases left in between.

The V and J genes are TRBV5-6 and TRBJ1-2; 7 bases are shared with TRBD1. The CDR3 length is 13 residues. In germline, CDR1 is SGHDT, CDR2 YYEEEE. The ends lost 3 bases at V and 7 bases at J; junction bases unmatched: 6. The CDR3 protein is CASSWTGSGGYTF. CDR3 DNA sequence: TGTGCCAGCAGCTGGACAGGATCTGGTGGCTACACCTTC.

This rearrangement joins TRBV13 to TRBJ2-2; tentatively, D is TRBD1 (5 bases). Germline V gene sequence: CDR1 PRHDT, CDR2 FYEKMQ (reference sequence). V was clipped by 3 bases and J by 5 bases, with 10 bases between them. The CDR3 runs to 14 residues. CDR3 residues: CASSFRGMTGELFF. In nucleotides, the CDR3 is TGTGCCAGCAGCTTTAGGGGTATGACCGGGGAGCTGTTTTTT.

The chain employs TRBV7-9 and TRBJ2-1, with 13 bases lining up with TRBD2. This CDR3 region has 16 residues. J lost 5 bases, V lost 5 bases, and 6 bases had no gene match. The V gene's germline CDR1 is SEHNR and CDR2 FQNEAQ (reference sequence). The CDR3 coding sequence is TGTGCCAGCAGCCTAGGGACTAGCGGGGCTCACAATGAGCAGTTCTTC. It codes for CASSLGTSGAHNEQFF.

The V and J genes are TRBV4-1 and TRBJ2-3; the D call may be TRBD1 or TRBD2 (5 bases each). This CDR3 is built from 16 residues. Germline CDR1 reads MGHRA; CDR2 reads YSYEKL. The V end was cut by 3 bases, the J end by 6 bases, with 19 bases between. The CDR3 loop reads CASSHPPRESGDTQYF. Written as DNA, the CDR3 is TGCGCCAGCAGCCACCCCCCCAGGGAGTCAGGGGATACGCAGTATTTT.

V is TRBV7-2 and J is TRBJ2-3; maybe TRBD2 (5 bases). This CDR3 region has 13 residues. Germline V CDR1 and CDR2: SGHTA, FQGNSA. Trimming took 2 bases from V and 6 from J, leaving 9 bases between them. DNA of the CDR3: TGTGCCAGCAGCTTACTCGGGGAGGATACGCAGTATTTT. It codes for CASSLLGEDTQYF.

J is TRBJ2-5 and V is TRBV14; the D gene is possibly TRBD2 (6 bases). Trimming pared 2 bases from V and 2 bases from J, leaving 9 bases between. Germline loops: CDR1 SGHDN, CDR2 FVKESK. The CDR3 consists of 14 residues. The CDR3 DNA sequence: TGTGCCAGCAGCCAATCGGGGGTACAAGAGACCCAGTACTTC. This sequence encodes CASSQSGVQETQYF.

CDR3 region: CASSVMGNGDTQYF. CDR3 bases: TGTGCCAGCAGTGTGATGGGCAATGGGGATACGCAGTATTTT. The rearrangement joins TRBV6-1 to TRBJ2-3; D is undetermined. Germline CDR1 MNHNS, CDR2 SASEGT. The CDR3 totals 14 residues. Trimming took off 4 bases at V and 6 bases at J, with 14 bases between the two ends.

The chain employs TRBV28 and TRBJ2-7; D is unclear. CDR1 MDHEN and CDR2 SYDVKM come from the germline V gene. CDR3 length: 15 residues. V was trimmed by 3 bases and J by 3 bases, leaving 15 bases between them. The CDR3 sequence: CASSFRVSPHYEQYF. In nucleotides, the CDR3 is TGTGCCAGCAGTTTTAGGGTGTCTCCTCACTACGAGCAGTACTTC.

About this clonotype itself: One junction end disagrees with the germline gene, perhaps due to a read error. This rearrangement joins TRBV13 to TRBJ1-3, with D uncertain. The CDR3 totals 16 residues. Germline lookup yields CDR1 PRHDT and CDR2 FYEKMQ (reference sequence). CDR3 protein: CAGSLGEASSGNTIYF. CDR3 nucleotides: TGTGCCGGCAGCTTAGGCGAAGCAAGCTCTGGAAACACCATATATTTT.

V and J are TRBV6-6 and TRBJ2-1; D possibly corresponds to TRBD1 (5 bases). Germline CDR1 is MNHNY and CDR2 is SVGAGI (reference sequence). The V gene lost 1 base and the J gene lost 0 bases, with 7 bases spanning the gap. The CDR3 has 15 amino acids. The CDR3 spells CASSYLGDSYNEQFF. Written as DNA, the CDR3 is TGTGCCAGCAGTTACTTAGGGGACTCCTACAATGAGCAGTTCTTC.

This chain connects TRBV7-9 to TRBJ2-5, with 7 positions matching TRBD2. The germline V gene encodes CDR1 SEHNR and CDR2 FQNEAQ (reference sequence). This CDR3 is built from 14 residues. The trim removed 5 bases at V and 5 bases at J, leaving 8 bases unmatched. The CDR3 reads CASSPGTIIETQYF. The CDR3, as DNA: TGTGCCAGCAGCCCAGGGACTATCATTGAGACCCAGTACTTC.

The gene calls are TRBV6-4 and TRBJ2-3; D might be TRBD2 (6 bases). CDR3 length: 14 residues. With 3 bases removed from V and 6 bases from J, the gap between germline ends came to 13 bases. The germline CDR1 and CDR2 sequences are MRHNA and SNTAGT. CDR3 coding DNA: TGTGCCAGCAGTGATGTACCTGGGGGGGATACGCAGTATTTT. Translation gives CASSDVPGGDTQYF.

This rearrangement joins TRBV2 to TRBJ2-2; the match to TRBD2 covers 8 bases. The CDR3 has 15 residues. The junction had 12 bases not matched to a gene; V was cut back by 8 bases and J by 7 bases. The germline gives CDR1 SNHLY, CDR2 FYNNEI. CDR3 bases: TGTGCCAGCCGAGCGGGAGCCGGCCGCAACGGGGAGCTGTTTTTT. It specifies CASRAGAGRNGELFF.

The chain has TRBV7-9 and TRBJ1-1, with a tentative D call TRBD1 (5 bases). CDR3 length: 19 residues. Trimming stripped 1 base from V and 4 bases from J, with 25 bases between. CDR1 and CDR2 from the germline V gene are SEHNR and FQNEAQ (reference sequence). CDR3 sequence reads: CASSLGMTGGFDLGTEAFF. As DNA, the CDR3 is TGTGCCAGCAGCTTAGGAATGACCGGGGGATTCGATTTGGGCACTGAAGCTTTCTTT. The full variable domain, in which reference TRBV7-9 and TRBJ1-1 provide the parts outside the CDR3, is DTGVSQNPRHKITKRGQNVTFRCDPISEHNRLYWYRQTLGQGPEFLTYFQNEAQLEKSRLLSDRFSAERPKGSFSTLEIQRTEQGDSAMYLCASSLGMTGGFDLGTEAFFGQGTRLTVV.

This chain uses TRBV5-4 with TRBJ2-5; D is possibly TRBD1 or TRBD2 (5 bases each). Germline loops: CDR1 SGHNT, CDR2 YYREEE (reference sequence). Trimming removed 2 bases from V and 4 bases from J, with 9 bases in between. The CDR3 has 13 residues. The chain's CDR3 is CASSFWGLETQYF. For the CDR3, the DNA is TGTGCCAGCAGCTTTTGGGGGTTAGAGACCCAGTACTTC. Variable domain in full (rest from reference TRBV5-4 and TRBJ2-5): ETGVTQSPTHLIKTRGQQVTLRCSSQSGHNTVSWYQQALGQGPQFIFQYYREEENGRGNFPPRFSGLQFPNYSSELNVNALELDDSALYLCASSFWGLETQYFGPGTRLLVL.

This clonotype was seen just once. The J gene is TRBJ2-1, the V gene TRBV2; 8 bases map to TRBD2. The CDR3 runs to 16 residues. Losses at the gene ends were 0 bases for V and 0 bases for J; bases not matched to a gene: 1. Germline CDR1 reads SNHLY; CDR2 reads FYNNEI. The CDR3 DNA is TGTGCCAGCAGTGAAGCGGCGGGGGGCTCCTACAATGAGCAGTTCTTC. This translates into CASSEAAGGSYNEQFF.

The chain combines TRBV29-1 with TRBJ2-2, with D possibly being TRBD1 or TRBD2 (6 bases each). The CDR3 length is 13 residues. Trimming cost V 7 bases and J 5 bases, with 14 bases left between them. From germline, CDR1 is SQVTM and CDR2 ANQGSEA. The DNA for the CDR3 is TGCAGCGCAGTGACAGGAGGGACCGGGGAGCTGTTTTTT. It specifies CSAVTGGTGELFF.

The genes are TRBV5-6 and TRBJ2-7; no definite D call. The CDR3 length is 11 residues. Per germline, CDR1 SGHDT and CDR2 YYEEEE. Trimming removed 2 bases at V and 0 bases at J, with 0 bases between. CDR3 in DNA: TGTGCCAGCAGCTTCTCCTACGAGCAGTACTTC. This gives the protein CASSFSYEQYF. Combining the CDR3 with reference TRBV5-6 and TRBJ2-7 gives the whole variable domain DAGVTQSPTHLIKTRGQQVTLRCSPKSGHDTVSWYQQALGQGPQFIFQYYEEEERQRGNFPDRFSGHQFPNYSSELNVNALLLGDSALYLCASSFSYEQYFGPGTRLTVT.

The gene calls are TRBV6-2 or TRBV6-3 and TRBJ1-5; D is possibly TRBD1 (6 bases). V was cut by 0 bases and J by 1 base, with 19 bases left in between. Germline CDR1 MNHEY, CDR2 SVGEGT. The CDR3 consists of 19 residues. This CDR3 is CASSYSLDSYLFSNQPQHF. CDR3 bases: TGTGCCAGCAGTTACTCCCTGGACAGCTACCTCTTCAGCAATCAGCCCCAGCATTTT.